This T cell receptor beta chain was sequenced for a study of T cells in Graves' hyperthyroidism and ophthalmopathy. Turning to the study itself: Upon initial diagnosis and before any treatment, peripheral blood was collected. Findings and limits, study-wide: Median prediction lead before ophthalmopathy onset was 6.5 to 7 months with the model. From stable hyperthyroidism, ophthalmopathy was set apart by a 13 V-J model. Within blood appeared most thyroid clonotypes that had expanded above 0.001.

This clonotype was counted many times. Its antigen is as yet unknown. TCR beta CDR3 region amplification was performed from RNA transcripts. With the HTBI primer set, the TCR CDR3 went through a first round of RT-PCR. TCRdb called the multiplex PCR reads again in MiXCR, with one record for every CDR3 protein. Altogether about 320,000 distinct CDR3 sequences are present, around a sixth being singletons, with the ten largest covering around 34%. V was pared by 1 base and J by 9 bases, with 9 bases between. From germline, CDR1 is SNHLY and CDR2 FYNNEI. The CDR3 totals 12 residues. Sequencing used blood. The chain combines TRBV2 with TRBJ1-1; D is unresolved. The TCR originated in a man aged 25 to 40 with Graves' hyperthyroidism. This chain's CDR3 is CASSEGGGKAFF. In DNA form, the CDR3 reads TGTGCCAGCAGTGAAGGGGGAGGAAAAGCTTTCTTT. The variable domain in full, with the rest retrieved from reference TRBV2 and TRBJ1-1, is EPEVTQTPSHQVTQMGQEVILRCVPISNHLYFYWYRQILGQKVEFLVSFYNNEISEKSEIFDDQFSVERPDGSNFTLKIRSTKLEDSAMYFCASSEGGGKAFFGQGTRLTVV.